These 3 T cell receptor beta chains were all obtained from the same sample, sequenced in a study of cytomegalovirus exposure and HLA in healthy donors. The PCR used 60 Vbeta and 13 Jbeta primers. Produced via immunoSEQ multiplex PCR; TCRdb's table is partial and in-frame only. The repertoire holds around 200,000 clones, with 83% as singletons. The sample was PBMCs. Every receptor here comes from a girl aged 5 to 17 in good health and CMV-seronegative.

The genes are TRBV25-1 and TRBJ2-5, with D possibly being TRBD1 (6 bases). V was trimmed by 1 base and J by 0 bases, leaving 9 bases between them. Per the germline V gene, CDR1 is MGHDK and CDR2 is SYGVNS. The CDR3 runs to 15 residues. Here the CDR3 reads CASSESRGYQETQYF. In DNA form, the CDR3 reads TGTGCCAGCAGTGAATCAAGGGGGTACCAAGAGACCCAGTACTTC.

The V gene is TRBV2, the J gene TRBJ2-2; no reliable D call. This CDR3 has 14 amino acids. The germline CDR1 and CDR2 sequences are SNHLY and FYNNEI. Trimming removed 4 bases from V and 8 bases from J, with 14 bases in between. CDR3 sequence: CASSVGGGGGELFF. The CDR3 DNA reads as TGTGCCAGCAGTGTCGGTGGCGGTGGTGGGGAGCTGTTTTTT. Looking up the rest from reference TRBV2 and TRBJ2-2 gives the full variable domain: EPEVTQTPSHQVTQMGQEVILRCVPISNHLYFYWYRQILGQKVEFLVSFYNNEISEKSEIFDDQFSVERPDGSNFTLKIRSTKLEDSAMYFCASSVGGGGGELFFGEGSRLTVL.

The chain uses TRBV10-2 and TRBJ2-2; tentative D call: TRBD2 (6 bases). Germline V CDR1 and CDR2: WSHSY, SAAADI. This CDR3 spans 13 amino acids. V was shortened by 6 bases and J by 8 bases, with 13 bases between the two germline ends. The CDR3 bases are TGCGCCAGCAGGCCCGGCGGGGCGGGGGAGCTGTTTTTT. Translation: CASRPGGAGELFF.